This T cell receptor (beta chain) was sequenced in a study of blood T cell repertoires in COVID-19. Authors' methods: It was from reference gene primer amplification that nucleated cell counts were estimated. The data were produced by immunoSEQ multiplex PCR, yet TCRdb's version contains in-frame clones alone and is incomplete. That table furnishes V, J and clone size, whereas the DNA furnished D and trimming. Of about 230,000 clones listed, around 92% are singletons. All enrollees were roughly 18 to 100 years old and from fewer than 30 US areas. This clone was picked up one time. V lost 3 bases, J lost 3 bases, and 14 bases lay in between. This CDR3 is 15 amino acids long. Germline loops: CDR1 LGHNA, CDR2 YSLEER.

This sequence was found in a woman in her twenties or thirties with acute COVID-19. V and J are TRBV4-3 and TRBJ1-2; unclear D gene. Sequenced sample: PBMCs or T cells enriched from blood (not recorded which). CDR3 bases: TGCGCCAGCAGCCAGACTATACAGAGCTACTATGGCTACACCTTC. Translating it yields CASSQTIQSYYGYTF.